This paragraph covers one T cell receptor beta chain sequence. The CDR3 spans 15 residues. The entry originates in a study of technical replicates of blood from several donors. The protocol was immunoSEQ multiplex PCR, while the TCRdb copy is restricted to in-frame clones and leaves out a portion. The sample holds 95,000 or so clones, 90% to 95% seen once. The chain uses TRBV12-1 and TRBJ2-7; whether TRBD2, the table's D call, matches the DNA was not checked. TRBV12-1 is flagged as a pseudogene. Source material: T cells isolated from PBMCs. The sequence was obtained from a human donor in good health. CDR3 amino acids: CASSFASGRAYEQYF. DNA of the CDR3: TGTGCCAGCAGCTTCGCTAGCGGGAGGGCCTACGAGCAGTACTTC.